This is a list of T cell receptor beta chains from one sample in a study of shared clonotypes between healthy human individuals. The repertoire was sequenced with immunoSEQ multiplex PCR; TCRdb's copy has only in-frame clones and lacks some. The sample holds approximately 510,000 clones, around 79% seen once. Sequenced input: PBMCs. Receptor source: a woman between 40 and 55 years old in good health. Some clones in this sample may be carry-over from other donors' samples. The CDR3 runs from the conserved cysteine through the conserved F or W. The D gene is left open where the match is weak. Where a row states a size, it is once, few, many or the class of an expanded clone; other rows omit it.

cdr3_length | j_call | v_call | clone_size | d_call | cdr3_aa | cdr3_nt
15 | TRBJ1-1 | TRBV28 | . | . | CASSLRGGAFVEAFF | TGTGCCAGCAGTTTAAGGGGAGGGGCCTTTGTTGAAGCTTTCTTT
13 | TRBJ2-1 | TRBV5-1 | once | . | CASSSSSYNEQFF | TGCGCCAGCAGCTCCAGCTCCTACAATGAGCAGTTCTTC
16 | TRBJ2-3 | TRBV5-4 | once | TRBD1 | CASSLGQGISTDTQYF | TGTGCCAGCAGCTTGGGACAGGGGATTAGCACAGATACGCAGTATTTT
16 | TRBJ2-5 | TRBV19 | many | TRBD2 | CASSRWLAGAGETQYF | TGTGCCAGTAGTAGGTGGCTAGCGGGAGCCGGAGAGACCCAGTACTTC
15 | TRBJ2-5 | TRBV28 | . | . | CASSRRGVNAETQYF | TGTGCCAGCAGTCGAAGGGGGGTAAACGCGGAGACCCAGTACTTC
15 | TRBJ1-5 | TRBV5-5 | . | TRBD1 | CASSLGTGSRQPQHF | TGTGCCAGCAGCTTGGGGACAGGGTCGCGTCAGCCCCAGCATTTT
15 | TRBJ2-7 | TRBV15 | . | TRBD1 | CATSRDQGAFYEQYF | TGTGCCACCAGCAGAGATCAGGGGGCATTCTACGAGCAGTACTTC
14 | TRBJ2-3 | TRBV4-1 | . | . | CASSQEYSPYTQYF | TGCGCCAGCAGCCAAGAGTACTCTCCTTATACGCAGTATTTT
13 | TRBJ2-1 | TRBV6-6 | . | . | CASSYIGGPEQFF | TGTGCCAGCAGTTACATTGGGGGTCCTGAGCAGTTCTTC
15 | TRBJ1-2 | TRBV4-3 | . | . | CASSQDVGPAYGYTF | TGCGCCAGCAGCCAAGATGTAGGGCCAGCCTATGGCTACACCTTC
15 | TRBJ1-4 | TRBV7-2 | once | . | CASSLRGQGWEKLFF | TGTGCCAGCAGCCTAAGAGGGCAGGGGTGGGAAAAACTGTTTTTT
14 | TRBJ2-5 | TRBV30 | . | . | CAWSRDTPRETQYF | TGTGCCTGGAGCCGGGACACCCCGCGGGAGACCCAGTACTTC
16 | TRBJ2-7 | TRBV7-8 | . | . | CASSPQVAGDTYEQYF | TGTGCCAGCAGCCCCCAGGTGGCAGGGGACACCTACGAGCAGTACTTC